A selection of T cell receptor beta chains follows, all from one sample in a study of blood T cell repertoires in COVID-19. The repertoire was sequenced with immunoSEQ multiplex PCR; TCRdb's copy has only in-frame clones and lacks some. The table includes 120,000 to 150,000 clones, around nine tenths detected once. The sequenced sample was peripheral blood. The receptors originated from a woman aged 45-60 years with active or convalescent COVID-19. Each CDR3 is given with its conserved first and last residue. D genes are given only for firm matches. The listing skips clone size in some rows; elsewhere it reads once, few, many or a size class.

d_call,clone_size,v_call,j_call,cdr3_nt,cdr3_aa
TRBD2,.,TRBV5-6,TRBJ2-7,TGTGCCAGCAGCGGAAGGACTAGCGGGGAGGGTGAGCAGTACTTC,CASSGRTSGEGEQYF
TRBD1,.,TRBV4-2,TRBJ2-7,TGTGCCAGCAGCCAAGGTGGGACAGGGAACAACGAGCAGTACTTC,CASSQGGTGNNEQYF
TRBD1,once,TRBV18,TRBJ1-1,TGTGCCAGCTCACCTCGACAGGGATGGAACACTGAAGCTTTCTTT,CASSPRQGWNTEAFF
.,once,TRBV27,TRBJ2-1,TGTGCCAGCAGTTTAAGAGGAGTTGCGACAGGTGAGCAGTTCTTC,CASSLRGVATGEQFF
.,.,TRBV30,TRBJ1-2,TGTGCCTGGAATACAGGGACGATCTATGGCTACACCTTC,CAWNTGTIYGYTF
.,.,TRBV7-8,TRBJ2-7,TGTGCCAGCAGCCATGGGCGGGCGAGCTCCTACGAGCAGTACTTC,CASSHGRASSYEQYF
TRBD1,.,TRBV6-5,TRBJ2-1,TGTGCCAGCAGGCCAACGGGACAGCTTTACAATGAGCAGTTCTTC,CASRPTGQLYNEQFF
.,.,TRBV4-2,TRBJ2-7,TGTGCCAGCAGCCAATTTGCAGGGTCAGGCGAGCAGTACTTC,CASSQFAGSGEQYF
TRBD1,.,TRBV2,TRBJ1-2,TGTGCCAGCAGTGAAGCCGACAGGGGTGCCTATGGCTACACCTTC,CASSEADRGAYGYTF
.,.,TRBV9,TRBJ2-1,TGTGCCAGCAGCCCCGAGTTGGGGCCAGCTTACAATGAGCAGTTCTTC,CASSPELGPAYNEQFF
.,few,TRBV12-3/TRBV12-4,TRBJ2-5,TGTGCCAGCAGTTCAGGGATTCAAGAGACCCAGTACTTC,CASSSGIQETQYF
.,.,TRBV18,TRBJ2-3,TGTGCCAGCTCACCGGTCGGCCTTGGACTACCCTCTGGCACAGATACGCAGTATTTT,CASSPVGLGLPSGTDTQYF
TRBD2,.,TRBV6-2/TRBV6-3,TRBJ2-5,TGTGCCAGCAGTTACTCCACCCAAAGAGCGGGGGAACAAGAGACCCAGTACTTC,CASSYSTQRAGEQETQYF
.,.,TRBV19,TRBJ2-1,TGTGCCAGTAGTAAACAACAGGGAGATTACATCGAGCAGTTCTTC,CASSKQQGDYIEQFF
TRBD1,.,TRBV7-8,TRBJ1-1,TGTGCCAGCAGCCCCCATCTCGACAGGGAGGCGGCTTTCTTT,CASSPHLDREAAFF
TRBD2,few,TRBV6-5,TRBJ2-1,TGTGCCAGCAGAGGAGCGGGGGATCCCTACAATGAGCAGTTCTTC,CASRGAGDPYNEQFF